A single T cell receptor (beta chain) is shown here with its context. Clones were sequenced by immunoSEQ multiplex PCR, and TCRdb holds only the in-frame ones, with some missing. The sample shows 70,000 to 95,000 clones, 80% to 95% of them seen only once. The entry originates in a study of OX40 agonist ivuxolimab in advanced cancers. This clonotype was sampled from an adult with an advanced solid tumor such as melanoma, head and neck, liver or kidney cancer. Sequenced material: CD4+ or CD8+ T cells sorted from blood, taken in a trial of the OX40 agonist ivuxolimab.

CDR3 amino acids: CASSLVTGDGYTF. The CDR3 DNA sequence: TGTGCCAGCAGCTTGGTTACAGGCGATGGCTACACCTTC. The chain combines TRBV5-6 with TRBJ1-2; TRBD1 is a possible D gene (5 bases). V lost 0 bases and J 6 bases, leaving 9 bases between the germline ends. Germline-derived CDR1 and CDR2 are SGHDT and YYEEEE. This CDR3 comprises 13 residues.